The entry below gives a single TCR beta chain sequence along with its context. The target of this receptor is not known. Each CD8+ T cell subset was flow-sorted in triplicate, and a few hundred thousand cells per subset were placed directly into RLT lysis buffer. To exclude memory contaminants, naive CD8+ T cells were stringently defined as CD45RO-CCR7+CD27+CD95-. Standard density gradient centrifugation was used to isolate peripheral blood mononuclear cells from buffy coats. A FACSAria III was used to flow-sort naive CXCR3-negative and CXCR3-positive CD8+ T cells. Total RNA was extracted from sorted cells using an RNeasy Mini Kit. The sequencing machine was a NextSeq 550. The Human TCR Profiling Kit (MiLaboratory) was used to make UMI-labeled 5' RACE TRB cDNA libraries. cDNA synthesis used the entire amount of extracted RNA, and PCR amplification then used the entire amount of cDNA produced. The libraries were made side by side, with each library going through the same number of PCR cycles. In the authors' own workflow: About 57,000 +/- 9,900 unique UMI-labeled TRB cDNA molecules per library were extracted with MIGEC and MiXCR, with at least two reads per UMI required. Each library averaged roughly 40,000 +/- 10,000 functional in-frame TRB CDR3 nucleotide clonotypes without stop codons. After downsampling to 5000 UMI-labeled TRB molecules per sample, diversity metrics such as normalized Shannon-Wiener and Chao1 were calculated in VDJtools. VDJtools computed clonotype-size-weighted physicochemical properties of the central five CDR3 residues: interaction energy, strength, volume and Kidera factor 4. TCRdb reprocessed the reads into one record per CDR3 protein sequence, lacking DNA. The V and J calls were determined by TCRdb, not by the authors. The data table for this sample lists approximately 100,000 distinct CDR3 sequences. The top ten clones comprise 1.7% of the sample.

The CDR3 spans 14 residues, from the cysteine through the phenylalanine. DNA was not recorded. The germline V gene (reference sequence) sets CDR1 to LNHDA and CDR2 to SQIVND. The sample belongs to a study of CXCR3-negative and CXCR3-positive naive CD8 T cells (dated by TCRdb to the late 2010s). Regarding the study in general: In total, some 140 million TRB reads were obtained, or roughly 1.5 +/- 0.3 million reads per library. Diversity and physicochemical repertoire analyses covered roughly eleven donors pooled from two independent experiments. TRBV-TRBJ cluster analysis included naive subsets from a handful of donors and memory cells from 3 donors.

Points the paper makes about the study in general: CXCR3 expression partially decreased after cryopreservation, so most assays used freshly isolated PBMCs. Similar TRBV-TRBJ usage was shown by naive CXCR3-negative and CXCR3-positive cells from the same donor, whereas distinct patterns were shown by memory cells. Comparably high repertoire diversity was found in both naive subsets, whereas much lower repertoire diversity was found in memory CD8+ T cells. Compared with CXCR3-negative naive cells, CXCR3-positive naive cells had TRB CDR3s with higher hydrophobicity (lower Kidera factor 4), lower energy, and higher strength and volume indices. Because surface CD5, which has been linked to self-reactivity in mice, was comparable between naive subsets, TCR interaction strength was also inferred from TRB CDR3 physicochemical properties.

The sequence links TRBV19 to TRBJ1-1. The sample was naive CXCR3- CD8+ T cells from blood. The sample's cell subset or site label, decoded: CD45RO-CCR7+CD27+CD95- naive CD8+ T cells lacking CXCR3 (TNR3-). This sequence originates from a human donor in good health. Some clones in this sample may be carry-over from other donors' samples. The CDR3 in this case is CASSGIQMNTEAFF.